A single sample gave rise to the 2 T cell receptor beta chains below, sequenced in a study of CD8 T cells in Susac syndrome. With random hexamers, roughly 0.45 to 1 ug RNA was reverse transcribed. A single record per CDR3 protein comes from TCRdb applying MiXCR to the immunoSEQ multiplex PCR reads. The sample holds 150,000 to 180,000 distinct CDR3 sequences, approximately 95% seen once. Sequenced input: CD4+ T cells from PBMCs. Source of these receptors: a human donor with Susac syndrome.

The gene calls are TRBV11-2 and TRBJ2-3; 10 nucleotides line up with TRBD2. The V and J ends lost 5 bases and 5 bases, in that order; junction bases with no gene match: 7. The germline V gene has CDR1 SGHAT and CDR2 FQNNGV. The CDR3 length is 15 residues. The CDR3 sequence: CASSVSGGSGDTQYF. The CDR3, as DNA: TGTGCCAGCAGCGTTAGCGGGGGGAGTGGAGATACGCAGTATTTT.

This chain links TRBV29-1 with TRBJ1-6; no clear D gene. The CDR3 is 11 amino acids. The germline CDR1 and CDR2 sequences are SQVTM and ANQGSEA. V was pared by 6 bases and J by 8 bases, with 8 bases between. The CDR3 DNA reads TGCAGCGTCCCGGGTTATTCACCCCTCCACTTT. Translated, it gives CSVPGYSPLHF.